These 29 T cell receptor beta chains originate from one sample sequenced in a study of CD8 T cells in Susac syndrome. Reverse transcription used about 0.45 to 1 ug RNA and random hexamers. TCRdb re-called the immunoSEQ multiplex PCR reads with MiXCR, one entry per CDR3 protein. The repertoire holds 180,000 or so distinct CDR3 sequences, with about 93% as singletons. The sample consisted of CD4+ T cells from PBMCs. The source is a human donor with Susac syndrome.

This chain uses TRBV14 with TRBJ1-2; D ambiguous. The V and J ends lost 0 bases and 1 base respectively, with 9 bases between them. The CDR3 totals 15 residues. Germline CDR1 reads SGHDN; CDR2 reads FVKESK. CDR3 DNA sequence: TGTGCCAGCAGCCAAGATCGGGCAGATAACTATGGCTACACCTTC. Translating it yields CASSQDRADNYGYTF. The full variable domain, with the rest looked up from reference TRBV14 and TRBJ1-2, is EAGVTQFPSHSVIEKGQTVTLRCDPISGHDNLYWYRRVMGKEIKFLLHFVKESKQDESGMPNNRFLAERTGGTYSTLKVQPAELEDSGVYFCASSQDRADNYGYTFGSGTRLTVV.

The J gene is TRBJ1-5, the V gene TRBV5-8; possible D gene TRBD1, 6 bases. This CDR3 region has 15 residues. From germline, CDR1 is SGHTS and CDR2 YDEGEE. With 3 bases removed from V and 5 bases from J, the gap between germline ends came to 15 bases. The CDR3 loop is CASSSPGRGDQPQHF. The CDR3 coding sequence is TGTGCCAGCAGCTCTCCAGGCAGGGGCGATCAGCCCCAGCATTTT. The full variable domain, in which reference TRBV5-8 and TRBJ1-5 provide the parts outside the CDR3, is EAGVTQSPTHLIKTRGQQATLRCSPISGHTSVYWYQQALGLGLQFLLWYDEGEERNRGNFPPRFSGRQFPNYSSELNVNALELEDSALYLCASSSPGRGDQPQHFGDGTRLSIL.

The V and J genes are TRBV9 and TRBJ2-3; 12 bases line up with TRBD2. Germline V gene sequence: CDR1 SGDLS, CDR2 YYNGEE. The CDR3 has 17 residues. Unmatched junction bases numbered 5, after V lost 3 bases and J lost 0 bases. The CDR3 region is CASSADGTSGSTDTQYF. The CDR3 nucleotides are TGTGCCAGCAGCGCCGATGGGACTAGCGGGAGCACAGATACGCAGTATTTT.

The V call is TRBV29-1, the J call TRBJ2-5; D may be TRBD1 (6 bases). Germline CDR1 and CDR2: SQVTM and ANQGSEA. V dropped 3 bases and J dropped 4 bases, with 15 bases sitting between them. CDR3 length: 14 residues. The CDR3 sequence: CSVDGTRGGETQYF. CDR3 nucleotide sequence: TGCAGCGTTGATGGGACAAGGGGTGGAGAGACCCAGTACTTC.

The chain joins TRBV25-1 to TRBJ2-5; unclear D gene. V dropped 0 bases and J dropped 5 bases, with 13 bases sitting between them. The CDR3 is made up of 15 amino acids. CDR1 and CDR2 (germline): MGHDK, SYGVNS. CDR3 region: CASSEYMGPGETQYF. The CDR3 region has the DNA TGTGCCAGCAGTGAATATATGGGCCCCGGGGAGACCCAGTACTTC.

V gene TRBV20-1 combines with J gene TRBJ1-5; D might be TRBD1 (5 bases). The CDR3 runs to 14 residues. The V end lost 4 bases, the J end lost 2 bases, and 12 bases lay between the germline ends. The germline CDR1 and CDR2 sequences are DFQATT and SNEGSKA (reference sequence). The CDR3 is CSANNAGRNQPQHF. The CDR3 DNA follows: TGCAGTGCTAATAATGCAGGGCGCAATCAGCCCCAGCATTTT.

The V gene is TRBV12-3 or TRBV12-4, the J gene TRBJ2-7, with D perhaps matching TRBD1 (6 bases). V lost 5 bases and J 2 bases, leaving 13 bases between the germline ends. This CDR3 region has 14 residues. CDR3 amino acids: CASSQQGLAYEQYF. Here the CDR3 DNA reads TGTGCCAGCAGTCAACAGGGTCTTGCCTACGAGCAGTACTTC.

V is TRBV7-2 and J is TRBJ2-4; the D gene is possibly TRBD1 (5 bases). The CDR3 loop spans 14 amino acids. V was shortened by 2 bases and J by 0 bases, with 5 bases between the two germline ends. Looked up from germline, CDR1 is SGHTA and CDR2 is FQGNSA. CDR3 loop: CASSLTGAKNIQYF. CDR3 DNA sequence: TGTGCCAGCAGCTTAACAGGAGCCAAAAACATTCAGTACTTC.

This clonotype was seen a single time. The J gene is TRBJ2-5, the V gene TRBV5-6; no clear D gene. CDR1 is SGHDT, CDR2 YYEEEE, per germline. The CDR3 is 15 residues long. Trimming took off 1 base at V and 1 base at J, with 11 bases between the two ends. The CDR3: CASSLIRGGQETQYF. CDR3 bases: TGTGCCAGCAGCTTGATACGTGGCGGCCAAGAGACCCAGTACTTC.

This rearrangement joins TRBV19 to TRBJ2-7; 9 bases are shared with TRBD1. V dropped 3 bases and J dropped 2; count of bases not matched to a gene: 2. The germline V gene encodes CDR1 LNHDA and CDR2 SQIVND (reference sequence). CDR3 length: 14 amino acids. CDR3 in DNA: TGTGCCAGTAGTATGGGGACAGGGCCCTACGAGCAGTACTTC. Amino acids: CASSMGTGPYEQYF.

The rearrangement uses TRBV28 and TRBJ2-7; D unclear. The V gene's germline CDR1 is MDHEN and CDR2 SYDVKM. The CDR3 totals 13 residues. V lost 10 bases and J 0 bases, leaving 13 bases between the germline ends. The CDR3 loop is CATVEENSYEQYF. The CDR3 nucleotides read TGTGCCACCGTTGAGGAGAACTCCTACGAGCAGTACTTC.

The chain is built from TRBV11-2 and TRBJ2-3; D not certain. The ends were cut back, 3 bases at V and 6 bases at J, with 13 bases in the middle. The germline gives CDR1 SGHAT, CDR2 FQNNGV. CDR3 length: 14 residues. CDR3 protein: CASSLDQGRDTQYF. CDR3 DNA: TGTGCCAGCAGCTTGGACCAAGGGCGGGATACGCAGTATTTT.

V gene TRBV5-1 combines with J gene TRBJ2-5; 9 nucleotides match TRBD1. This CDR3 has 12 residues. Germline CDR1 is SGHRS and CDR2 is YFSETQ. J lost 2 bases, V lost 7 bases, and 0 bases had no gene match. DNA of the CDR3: TGCGCCAGCGGGACAGGGCAAGAGACCCAGTACTTC. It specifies CASGTGQETQYF.

The DNA for the CDR3 is TGTGCTAGTGGTTTGAGCCTAGCGGGCAGCACAGATACGCAGTATTTT. It encodes CASGLSLAGSTDTQYF. The chain carries TRBV12-5 and TRBJ2-3; TRBD2 matches 8 bases. Germline CDR1 and CDR2: LGHNT and FRNRAP. The CDR3 extends over 16 amino acids. The junction had 4 bases not matched to a gene; V was cut back by 2 bases and J by 0 bases.

CDR3 region: CASSPLAGGATDTQYF. CDR3 coding DNA: TGTGCCAGCAGCCCACTAGCGGGGGGCGCGACAGATACGCAGTATTTT. The chain couples TRBV5-4 to TRBJ2-3; 12 bases align to TRBD2. Germline V gene lookup returns CDR1 SGHNT and CDR2 YYREEE (reference sequence). Unmatched junction bases numbered 6, after V lost 4 bases and J lost 3 bases. The CDR3 sequence is 16 residues long.

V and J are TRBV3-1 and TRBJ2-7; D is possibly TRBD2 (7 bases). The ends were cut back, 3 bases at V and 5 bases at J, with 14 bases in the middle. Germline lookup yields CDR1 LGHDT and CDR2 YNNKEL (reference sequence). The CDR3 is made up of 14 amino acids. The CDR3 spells CASSQGGGLDEQYF. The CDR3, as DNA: TGTGCCAGCAGCCAGGGCGGGGGCCTGGACGAGCAGTACTTC.

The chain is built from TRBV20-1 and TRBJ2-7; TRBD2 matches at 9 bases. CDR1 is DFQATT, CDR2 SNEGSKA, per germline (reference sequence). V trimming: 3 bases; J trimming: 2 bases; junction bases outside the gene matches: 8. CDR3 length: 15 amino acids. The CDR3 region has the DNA TGCAGTGCTAGGGGCGAGCGGGGGGACCCCTACGAGCAGTACTTC. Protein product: CSARGERGDPYEQYF.

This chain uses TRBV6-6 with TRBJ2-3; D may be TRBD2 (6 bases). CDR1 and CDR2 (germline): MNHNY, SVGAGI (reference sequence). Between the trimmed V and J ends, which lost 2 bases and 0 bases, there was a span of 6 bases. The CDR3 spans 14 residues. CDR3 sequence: CASSYAGSTDTQYF. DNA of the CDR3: TGTGCCAGCAGTTACGCGGGGAGCACAGATACGCAGTATTTT.

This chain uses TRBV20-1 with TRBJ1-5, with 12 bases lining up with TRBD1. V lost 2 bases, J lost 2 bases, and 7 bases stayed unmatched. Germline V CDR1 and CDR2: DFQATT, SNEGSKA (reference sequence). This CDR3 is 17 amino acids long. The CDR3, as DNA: TGCAGTGCTAGACCGGGACAGGGGGCGCAGGGCAATCAGCCCCAGCATTTT. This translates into CSARPGQGAQGNQPQHF.

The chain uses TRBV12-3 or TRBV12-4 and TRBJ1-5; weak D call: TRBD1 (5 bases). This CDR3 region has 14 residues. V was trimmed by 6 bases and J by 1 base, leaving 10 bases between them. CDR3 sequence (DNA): TGTGCCAGCAGGCCGACAGAAAGCAATCAGCCCCAGCATTTT. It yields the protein CASRPTESNQPQHF.

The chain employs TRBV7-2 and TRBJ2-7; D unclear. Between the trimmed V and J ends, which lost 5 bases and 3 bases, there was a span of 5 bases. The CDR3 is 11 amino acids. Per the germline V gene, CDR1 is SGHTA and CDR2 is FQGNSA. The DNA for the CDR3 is TGTGCCAGCAGCCCATACTACGAGCAGTACTTC. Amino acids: CASSPYYEQYF. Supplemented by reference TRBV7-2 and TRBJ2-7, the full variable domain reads GAGVSQSPSNKVTEKGKDVELRCDPISGHTALYWYRQSLGQGLEFLIYFQGNSAPDKSGLPSDRFSAERTGGSVSTLTIQRTQQEDSAVYLCASSPYYEQYFGPGTRLTVT.

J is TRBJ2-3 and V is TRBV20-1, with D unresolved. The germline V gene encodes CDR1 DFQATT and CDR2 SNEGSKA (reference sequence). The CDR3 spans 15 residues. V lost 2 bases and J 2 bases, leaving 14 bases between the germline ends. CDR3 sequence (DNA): TGCAGTGCTAGAAGATCCCAGACAATCACAGATACGCAGTATTTT. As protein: CSARRSQTITDTQYF.

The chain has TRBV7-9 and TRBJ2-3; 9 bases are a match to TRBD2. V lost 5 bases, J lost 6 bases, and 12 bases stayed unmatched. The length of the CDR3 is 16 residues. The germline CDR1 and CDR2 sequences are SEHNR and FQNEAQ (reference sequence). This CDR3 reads CASSTARTSDMDTQYF. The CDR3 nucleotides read TGTGCCAGCAGCACCGCTCGGACTAGCGATATGGATACGCAGTATTTT.

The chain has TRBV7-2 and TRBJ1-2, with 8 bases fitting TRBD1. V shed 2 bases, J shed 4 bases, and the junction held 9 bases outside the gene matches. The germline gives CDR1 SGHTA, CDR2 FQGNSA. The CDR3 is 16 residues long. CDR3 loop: CASSLIQGARGYGYTF. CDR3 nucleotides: TGTGCCAGCAGCTTAATTCAGGGGGCGCGTGGCTATGGCTACACCTTC.

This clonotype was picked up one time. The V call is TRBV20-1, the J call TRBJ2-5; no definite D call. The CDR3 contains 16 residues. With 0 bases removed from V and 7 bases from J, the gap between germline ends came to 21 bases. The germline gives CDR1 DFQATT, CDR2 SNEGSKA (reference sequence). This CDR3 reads CSARDPLTKERRTQYF. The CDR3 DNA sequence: TGCAGTGCTAGAGATCCCCTTACAAAGGAGAGGCGGACCCAGTACTTC.

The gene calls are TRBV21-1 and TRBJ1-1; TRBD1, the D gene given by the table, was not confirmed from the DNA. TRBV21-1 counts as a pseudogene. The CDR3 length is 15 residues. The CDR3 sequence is CASSKPEPPNTEAFF. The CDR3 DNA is TGTGCCAGCAGCAAACCCGAACCCCCGAACACTGAAGCTTTCTTT.

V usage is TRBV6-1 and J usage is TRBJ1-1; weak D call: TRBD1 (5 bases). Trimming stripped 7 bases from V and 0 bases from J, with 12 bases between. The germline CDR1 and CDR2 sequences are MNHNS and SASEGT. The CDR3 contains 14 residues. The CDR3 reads CASMERGMNTEAFF. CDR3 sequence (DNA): TGTGCCAGCATGGAGAGGGGAATGAACACTGAAGCTTTCTTT.

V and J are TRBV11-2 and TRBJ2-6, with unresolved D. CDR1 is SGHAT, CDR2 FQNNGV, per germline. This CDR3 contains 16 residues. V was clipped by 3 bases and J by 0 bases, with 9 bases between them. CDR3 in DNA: TGTGCCAGCAGCTTGGCAGTCCACTCTGGGGCCAACGTCCTGACTTTC. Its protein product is CASSLAVHSGANVLTF.

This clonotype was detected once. CDR3 region: CASSPTLTGGRYNEQFF. CDR3 nucleotide sequence: TGTGCCAGCAGCCCTACATTGACAGGGGGGAGATACAATGAGCAGTTCTTC. The rearrangement joins TRBV11-2 to TRBJ2-1, with TRBD1 matching over 9 bases. The V segment lost 5 bases and the J segment 4 bases; nucleotides outside the gene matches: 12. Germline V gene sequence: CDR1 SGHAT, CDR2 FQNNGV. This CDR3 is 17 amino acids long.